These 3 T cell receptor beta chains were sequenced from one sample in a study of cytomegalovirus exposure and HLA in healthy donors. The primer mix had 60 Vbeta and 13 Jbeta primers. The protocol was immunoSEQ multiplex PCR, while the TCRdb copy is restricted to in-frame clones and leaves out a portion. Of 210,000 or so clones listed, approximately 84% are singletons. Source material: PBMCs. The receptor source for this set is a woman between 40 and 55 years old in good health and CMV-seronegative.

CDR3 nucleotides: TGTGCCAGCAGCCGGACAGGGGGTCGTCAGCCCCAGCATTTT. It translates to CASSRTGGRQPQHF. This sequence joins TRBV9 and TRBJ1-5, with 10 bases identical to TRBD1. Germline V gives CDR1 SGDLS, CDR2 YYNGEE. Trimming cost V 4 bases and J 6 bases; bases outside gene matches: 4. The CDR3 runs 14 residues.

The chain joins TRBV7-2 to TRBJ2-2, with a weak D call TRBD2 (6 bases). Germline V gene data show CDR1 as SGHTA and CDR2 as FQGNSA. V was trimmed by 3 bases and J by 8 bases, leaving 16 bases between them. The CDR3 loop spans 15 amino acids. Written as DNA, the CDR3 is TGTGCCAGCAGCTTCCCCCCTGGGGGGTGGGGGGAGCTGTTTTTT. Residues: CASSFPPGGWGELFF.

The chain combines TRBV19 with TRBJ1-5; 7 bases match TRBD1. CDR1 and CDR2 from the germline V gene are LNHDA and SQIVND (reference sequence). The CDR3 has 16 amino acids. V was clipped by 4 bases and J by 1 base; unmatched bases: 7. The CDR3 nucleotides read TGTGCCAGTAGTAATGACGGGGGACAGAGCAATCAGCCCCAGCATTTT. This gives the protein CASSNDGGQSNQPQHF.